The 3 T cell receptor beta chains given below trace back to one sample, sequenced in a study of T-cell memory formation after mild COVID-19. Via MiXCR, TCRdb re-called the 5' RACE reads, giving one row per CDR3 protein. Of about 350,000 distinct CDR3 sequences in the sample, around 15% were seen once. What was sequenced was PBMCs or a T cell subset sorted from them (not recorded which). All receptors come from a man younger than 35 who had mild COVID-19 (a few samples of this study predate the infection). Cell type and time point are not known.

This clonotype was seen ten or more times. The chain combines TRBV5-1 with TRBJ2-1; D is uncertain. From germline, CDR1 is SGHRS and CDR2 YFSETQ. The germline V and J ends were trimmed by 1 base and 4 bases, with 6 bases remaining between them. The length of the CDR3 is 13 residues. In nucleotides, the CDR3 is TGCGCCAGCAGCTTGCTGGGATACAATGAGCAGTTCTTC. Residues: CASSLLGYNEQFF.

The J gene is TRBJ1-2, the V gene TRBV20-1; the match to TRBD1 covers 10 bases. There are 13 residues in the CDR3. Germline assignment: CDR1 DFQATT and CDR2 SNEGSKA (reference sequence). J lost 3 bases, V lost 6 bases, and 4 bases had no gene match. This CDR3 reads CSALGQGDYGYTF. CDR3 DNA sequence: TGCAGTGCCCTCGGACAGGGGGACTATGGCTACACCTTC.

The chain uses TRBV12-3 or TRBV12-4 and TRBJ2-1; 14 bases map to TRBD2. Unmatched junction bases numbered 8, after V lost 6 bases and J lost 4 bases. This CDR3 spans 17 amino acids. DNA for the CDR3: TGTGCCAGCAGCGGACTAGCGGGGGGTCAGGGGTACAATGAGCAGTTCTTC. It is translated as CASSGLAGGQGYNEQFF.